The 20 T cell receptor beta chains in this list originate from one sample, sequenced in a study of CD8 T cells in Susac syndrome. RNA in amounts of about 0.5 to 1 ug was reverse transcribed with random hexamers. TCRdb ran MiXCR on the immunoSEQ multiplex PCR reads and lists one entry per CDR3 protein. The data hold 150,000 or so distinct CDR3 sequences, with 95% to 96% observed a single time. The sample consisted of CD8+ T cells from PBMCs. These receptors all stem from a human donor with multiple sclerosis.

This chain connects TRBV4-1 to TRBJ2-7, with unresolved D. Trimming left V 4 bases short and J 3 bases short, with 16 bases between. This CDR3 has 15 amino acids. In germline, CDR1 is MGHRA, CDR2 YSYEKL. CDR3 amino acids: CASSPTPYSDYEQYF. The CDR3 DNA follows: TGCGCCAGCAGCCCCACTCCCTACAGCGACTACGAGCAGTACTTC.

This sequence joins TRBV19 and TRBJ2-3; D might be TRBD2 (7 bases). The germline V and J ends were trimmed by 3 bases and 0 bases, with 13 bases remaining between them. From germline, CDR1 is LNHDA and CDR2 SQIVND (reference sequence). The CDR3 runs 16 residues. CDR3 coding DNA: TGTGCCAGTAGTATGGACCGGGGGGCTAGCACAGATACGCAGTATTTT. Residues: CASSMDRGASTDTQYF. The variable domain in full, with the rest retrieved from reference TRBV19 and TRBJ2-3, is DGGITQSPKYLFRKEGQNVTLSCEQNLNHDAMYWYRQDPGQGLRLIYYSQIVNDFQKGDIAEGYSVSREKKESFPLTVTSAQKNPTAFYLCASSMDRGASTDTQYFGPGTRLTVL.

The chain has TRBV12-3 or TRBV12-4 and TRBJ1-2, with D unresolved. The CDR3 loop spans 14 amino acids. The V and J ends lost 5 bases and 8 bases respectively, with 18 bases between them. CDR3 protein: CASSQRGYGDGYTF. CDR3 bases: TGTGCCAGCAGTCAGCGGGGATATGGTGACGGCTACACCTTC.

This chain connects TRBV7-9 to TRBJ2-3; 8 nucleotides align to TRBD2. This CDR3 comprises 17 residues. Trimming at V came to 3 bases and at J to 1 base, leaving 9 bases not matched to a gene. The germline V gene encodes CDR1 SEHNR and CDR2 FQNEAQ (reference sequence). CDR3 bases: TGTGCCAGCAGCTTCCCATTCGCGGGGGGCCGCACAGATACGCAGTATTTT. It yields the protein CASSFPFAGGRTDTQYF.

J is TRBJ1-5 and V is TRBV6-1; D is undetermined. This CDR3 spans 17 amino acids. Between the trimmed V and J ends, which lost 7 bases and 5 bases, there was a span of 24 bases. From germline, CDR1 is MNHNS and CDR2 SASEGT. CDR3 DNA sequence: TGTGCCAGCATCGAAACTACAGAGGTCGCAAGGGATCAGCCCCAGCATTTT. The encoded protein is CASIETTEVARDQPQHF.

This rearrangement joins TRBV29-1 to TRBJ2-7; D ambiguous. The CDR3 contains 13 residues. V lost 4 bases and J lost 4, with 14 bases in between. The germline CDR1 and CDR2 sequences are SQVTM and ANQGSEA. CDR3 residues: CSVGAGALYEQYF. The CDR3 DNA follows: TGCAGCGTTGGGGCAGGAGCTCTATACGAGCAGTACTTC.

V usage is TRBV2 and J usage is TRBJ2-1; 11 bases match TRBD2. CDR1 and CDR2 from the germline V gene are SNHLY and FYNNEI. This CDR3 has 14 amino acids. V shed 5 bases and J 8 bases; nucleotides not matched to a gene: 5. CDR3 sequence reads: CASSTSGGWDEQFF. Here the CDR3 DNA reads TGTGCCAGCAGTACTAGCGGGGGCTGGGATGAGCAGTTCTTC.

This chain uses TRBV2 with TRBJ2-1; D may be TRBD1 or TRBD2 (6 bases each). The CDR3 totals 15 residues. Trimming cost V 6 bases and J 4 bases, with 16 bases left between them. Per germline, CDR1 SNHLY and CDR2 FYNNEI. Here the CDR3 reads CASRYRGPLYNEQFF. The CDR3 nucleotides are TGTGCCAGCAGATACCGGGGGCCGCTATACAATGAGCAGTTCTTC.

The chain employs TRBV3-1 and TRBJ1-1; D is uncertain. Germline loops: CDR1 LGHDT, CDR2 YNNKEL (reference sequence). The CDR3 is 13 amino acids. V was trimmed by 5 bases and J by 9 bases, leaving 16 bases between them. CDR3 sequence reads: CASSGHLEGKAFF. The CDR3 bases are TGTGCCAGCAGCGGTCACCTGGAAGGGAAAGCTTTCTTT.

V usage is TRBV15 and J usage is TRBJ1-5; no clear D. Looked up from germline, CDR1 is LNHNV and CDR2 is YYDKDF (reference sequence). The V gene lost 1 base and the J gene lost 4 bases, with 11 bases spanning the gap. The CDR3 totals 15 residues. This CDR3 is CATSRVPHGNQPQHF. The CDR3 DNA is TGTGCCACCAGCAGAGTCCCTCACGGTAATCAGCCCCAGCATTTT.

This clonotype appeared a single time. V is TRBV9 and J is TRBJ2-1; 13 nucleotides match TRBD2. CDR1 is SGDLS and CDR2 is YYNGEE in the germline V gene. This CDR3 contains 15 residues. V gave up 3 bases and J gave up 5 bases; unmatched junction bases: 2. CDR3 nucleotide sequence: TGTGCCAGCAGCGGTACTAGCGGGGGGGACAATGAGCAGTTCTTC. Residues: CASSGTSGGDNEQFF. Full variable domain (remainder filled in from reference TRBV9 and TRBJ2-1): DSGVTQTPKHLITATGQRVTLRCSPRSGDLSVYWYQQSLDQGLQFLIQYYNGEERAKGNILERFSAQQFPDLHSELNLSSLELGDSALYFCASSGTSGGDNEQFFGPGTRLTVL.

The chain carries TRBV7-2 and TRBJ2-1, with D perhaps TRBD2 (7 bases). This CDR3 spans 17 amino acids. The germline gives CDR1 SGHTA, CDR2 FQGNSA. Trimming stripped 0 bases from V and 8 bases from J, with 20 bases between. CDR3 in amino acids: CASSLARYGGPWDEQFF. CDR3 coding DNA: TGTGCCAGCAGCTTAGCGCGATACGGGGGGCCTTGGGATGAGCAGTTCTTC.

This clonotype showed up just once. V usage is TRBV2 and J usage is TRBJ2-1; perhaps D is TRBD1 or TRBD2 (5 bases each). The length of the CDR3 is 15 residues. Germline-derived CDR1 and CDR2 are SNHLY and FYNNEI. V lost 5 bases and J lost 5, with 16 bases in between. This chain's CDR3 is CASSLVFGADNEQFF. The CDR3 nucleotides are TGTGCCAGCAGTTTGGTTTTCGGGGCGGACAATGAGCAGTTCTTC.

The chain links TRBV14 to TRBJ2-5, with D perhaps matching TRBD1 (5 bases). Trimming left V 1 base short and J 2 bases short, with 5 bases between. Germline V gene sequence: CDR1 SGHDN, CDR2 FVKESK. There are 13 residues in the CDR3. DNA of the CDR3: TGTGCCAGCAGCCAAGGACAGCAAGAGACCCAGTACTTC. It yields the protein CASSQGQQETQYF.

This clonotype was observed once. The chain has TRBV30 and TRBJ2-7; D is uncertain. Trimming took 1 base from V and 3 from J, leaving 13 bases between them. This CDR3 has 14 amino acids. Germline V gene data show CDR1 as GTSNPN and CDR2 as SVGIG (reference sequence). The CDR3 protein is CAWSGGSPGYEQYF. CDR3 sequence (DNA): TGTGCCTGGAGTGGGGGATCCCCCGGCTACGAGCAGTACTTC.

The rearrangement uses TRBV27 and TRBJ2-1; 11 bases agree with TRBD2. The CDR3 is made up of 15 amino acids. J gave up 7 bases and V 7 bases, and 9 bases lay outside the gene matches. Germline CDR1 reads MNHEY; CDR2 reads SMNVEV (reference sequence). CDR3 residues: CASIVLAGGVNEQFF. Written as DNA, the CDR3 is TGTGCCAGCATTGTGCTAGCGGGGGGCGTAAATGAGCAGTTCTTC.

The rearrangement joins TRBV5-1 to TRBJ2-7; 7 positions agree with TRBD2. CDR3 size: 17 residues. The V and J ends lost 7 bases and 4 bases, in that order; junction bases with no gene match: 20. Germline V gene sequence: CDR1 SGHRS, CDR2 YFSETQ. The CDR3 is CASRYPGLLTGGYEQYV. CDR3 nucleotides: TGCGCCAGCCGCTATCCGGGGCTCCTTACGGGGGGTTACGAGCAGTACGTC.

The rearrangement links TRBV28 to TRBJ1-5, with 8 bases fitting TRBD1. CDR1 and CDR2 from the germline V gene are MDHEN and SYDVKM. CDR3 length: 16 residues. V lost 6 bases to trimming and J lost 2 bases; unmatched junction nucleotides: 9. The DNA of the CDR3 is TGTGCCAGCAGCAAGAGAGGACAGGGAGGCAATCAGCCCCAGCATTTT. It is translated as CASSKRGQGGNQPQHF.

V gene TRBV30 combines with J gene TRBJ1-2; 9 bases match TRBD1. V was clipped by 4 bases and J by 8 bases; unmatched bases: 11. The CDR3 is 14 residues long. Germline lookup yields CDR1 GTSNPN and CDR2 SVGIG (reference sequence). CDR3 DNA sequence: TGTGCCTGGATGCGGGACAGGGTCTTTTGGGGCTACACCTTC. Translation gives CAWMRDRVFWGYTF.

This clonotype was counted between two and nine times. The chain uses TRBV27 and TRBJ2-3; D gene unclear. The CDR3 has 13 amino acids. V lost 1 base and J lost 3, with 5 bases in between. In germline, CDR1 is MNHEY, CDR2 SMNVEV (reference sequence). The CDR3 DNA reads as TGTGCCAGCAGTTTATTGGCGACAGATACGCAGTATTTT. Translation: CASSLLATDTQYF.